The 9 T cell receptor beta chains below all came from one sample that was sequenced in a study of T cell repertoires in cytomegalovirus infection. Using its own MiXCR run on the reads, TCRdb lists one record per CDR3 protein. This table has approximately 130,000 distinct CDR3 sequences, roughly 9% appearing once. Sequencing was carried out using PBMCs. Receptor source: a human donor in good health (CMV status not recorded). Some clones in this sample may be carry-over from other donors' samples.

In this sample, this clonotype turned up many times. This sequence joins TRBV7-9 and TRBJ1-2; D might be TRBD1 (6 bases). The CDR3 consists of 14 residues. Trimming shortened V by 1 base and J by 8 bases, and 14 bases separated the two germline ends. CDR1 and CDR2 from the germline V gene are SEHNR and FQNEAQ (reference sequence). CDR3 sequence (DNA): TGTGCCAGCAGCTTAGGTCAGCCAGGGGACGGCTACACCTTC. Encoded protein: CASSLGQPGDGYTF. Filled out from reference TRBV7-9 and TRBJ1-2, the complete variable domain reads DTGVSQNPRHKITKRGQNVTFRCDPISEHNRLYWYRQTLGQGPEFLTYFQNEAQLEKSRLLSDRFSAERPKGSFSTLEIQRTEQGDSAMYLCASSLGQPGDGYTFGSGTRLTVV.

The sample holds many counts of this clonotype. This chain uses TRBV7-2 with TRBJ1-2; D gene ambiguous. CDR1 is SGHTA, CDR2 FQGNSA, per germline. The CDR3 is made up of 12 amino acids. V gave up 4 bases and J gave up 2 bases, with 5 bases separating them. In DNA form, the CDR3 reads TGTGCCAGCAGCTCCACGAACTATGGCTACACCTTC. Translating gives CASSSTNYGYTF. The variable domain in full, with the rest retrieved from reference TRBV7-2 and TRBJ1-2, is GAGVSQSPSNKVTEKGKDVELRCDPISGHTALYWYRQSLGQGLEFLIYFQGNSAPDKSGLPSDRFSAERTGGSVSTLTIQRTQQEDSAVYLCASSSTNYGYTFGSGTRLTVV.

The V gene is TRBV2, the J gene TRBJ2-7, with no clear D. V was shortened by 1 base and J by 3 bases, with 7 bases between the two germline ends. The CDR3 loop spans 13 amino acids. Germline CDR1 SNHLY, CDR2 FYNNEI. CDR3 in DNA: TGTGCCAGCAGTGAAGGGGTGGTCTACGAGCAGTACTTC. Translating gives CASSEGVVYEQYF.

This clonotype has more than one count but fewer than ten. The chain is built from TRBV20-1 and TRBJ2-1, with TRBD2 matching over 10 bases. The CDR3 length is 15 residues. The germline V gene encodes CDR1 DFQATT and CDR2 SNEGSKA (reference sequence). The V segment lost 5 bases and the J segment 2 bases; nucleotides outside the gene matches: 6. This CDR3 reads CSASASGGTYNEQFF. In DNA, the CDR3 is TGCAGTGCTTCCGCTAGCGGGGGTACCTACAATGAGCAGTTCTTC.

This clonotype occurred many times. The V and J genes are TRBV7-2 and TRBJ1-1; possible D gene TRBD1, 5 bases. The V gene's germline CDR1 is SGHTA and CDR2 FQGNSA. V was clipped by 3 bases and J by 5 bases, with 10 bases between them. This CDR3 spans 13 amino acids. The CDR3 spells CASSLIEGTEAFF. CDR3 bases: TGTGCCAGCAGCTTGATCGAGGGGACTGAAGCTTTCTTT.

The rearrangement links TRBV18 to TRBJ2-3; D perhaps matches TRBD2 (5 bases). The CDR3 runs to 15 residues. CDR1 and CDR2 (germline): KGHSH, LQKENI. V gave up 0 bases and J gave up 3 bases, with 10 bases separating them. CDR3 bases: TGTGCCAGCTCACCACCGCAAGGGAGAACAGATACGCAGTATTTT. As protein: CASSPPQGRTDTQYF.

This clonotype was seen at least ten times. V gene TRBV7-2 combines with J gene TRBJ1-5; D remains ambiguous. The CDR3 is 14 residues long. The V end lost 1 base, the J end lost 7 bases, and 11 bases lay between the germline ends. Per germline, CDR1 SGHTA and CDR2 FQGNSA. The CDR3: CASSLVVLDQPQHF. CDR3 DNA sequence: TGTGCCAGCAGCTTAGTGGTCCTTGACCAGCCCCAGCATTTT.

This clonotype was counted only a few times. The chain carries TRBV6-6 and TRBJ1-4; TRBD1 matches at 7 bases. Germline V gene lookup returns CDR1 MNHNY and CDR2 SVGAGI (reference sequence). The length of the CDR3 is 15 residues. Germline trimming cut 2 bases from V and 4 bases from J; bases unmatched to any gene: 4. CDR3: CASSYPGQHNEKLFF. CDR3 coding DNA: TGTGCCAGCAGTTACCCGGGACAGCATAATGAAAAACTGTTTTTT.

This clonotype was detected ten times or more. The J gene is TRBJ1-6, the V gene TRBV7-2, with D maybe TRBD1 (6 bases). The germline V gene has CDR1 SGHTA and CDR2 FQGNSA. The length of the CDR3 is 16 residues. Trimming removed 5 bases from V and 13 bases from J, with 24 bases in between. The CDR3 reads CASSPGAQGPGRPLHF. The CDR3 bases are TGTGCCAGCAGCCCAGGGGCACAGGGCCCTGGTCGGCCCCTCCACTTT.